Sequencing of this T cell receptor (beta chain) was carried out in a study of CD8 T cells in Susac syndrome. A quantity of about 0.5 to 1 ug RNA underwent reverse transcription using random hexamers. Amplification of TCR beta CDR3 by immunoSEQ multiplex PCR spanned 54 Vbeta and 13 Jbeta. TCRdb itself ran the immunoSEQ multiplex PCR reads through MiXCR, one entry per CDR3 protein. This table has about 130,000 distinct CDR3 sequences, 90% to 95% appearing once. Between the trimmed V and J ends, which lost 6 bases and 2 bases, there was a span of 12 bases. The CDR3 length is 14 residues. Per the germline V gene, CDR1 is SGHTA and CDR2 is FQGNSA. Healthy donors were controls matched for age and sex.

The rearrangement uses TRBV7-2 and TRBJ2-3; D uncertain. Input material: CD4+ T cells from PBMCs. This clonotype was sampled from a human donor in good health. This CDR3 reads CASSSYIDTDTQYF. CDR3 coding DNA: TGTGCCAGCAGTTCGTACATCGACACAGATACGCAGTATTTT.